A selection of T cell receptor beta chains follows, all from one sample in a study of neurological immune-mediated disorders. TCRdb reprocessed the 5' RACE reads with MiXCR, giving one entry per CDR3 protein. Here the sample spans fewer than 80,000 distinct CDR3 sequences, roughly 4.8% being singletons. The source material was PBMCs. These receptors all come from a woman in her forties or fifties with multiple sclerosis. CDR3s include the opening cysteine and the closing phenylalanine or tryptophan. Each record gives: D gene, clone size, V gene, J gene, CDR3 DNA, CDR3 protein. The D gene is left open where the match is weak. Size tells how often a clone was seen (once, few, many) or the class of an expanded clone, and some rows leave it out.

D gene: TRBD1
clone size: many
V gene: TRBV2
J gene: TRBJ1-1
CDR3 DNA: TGTGCCACCCGACAGGGATTGGACACTGAAGCTTTCTTT
CDR3 protein: CATRQGLDTEAFF

D gene: TRBD2
clone size: many
V gene: TRBV11-1
J gene: TRBJ2-1
CDR3 DNA: TGTGCCAGCAGCAGGGGACTAGCTGGGGAGCAGTTCTTC
CDR3 protein: CASSRGLAGEQFF

D gene: TRBD1
clone size: -
V gene: TRBV20-1
J gene: TRBJ1-5
CDR3 DNA: TGCAGTGCTAGAGGAGACAGGGGTAGTCAGCCCCAGAATTTT
CDR3 protein: CSARGDRGSQPQNF

D gene: TRBD2
clone size: -
V gene: TRBV20-1
J gene: TRBJ2-3
CDR3 DNA: TGCAGTGCTAGAGGGGGGAGCGGGGGTGCAGATACGCAGTATTTT
CDR3 protein: CSARGGSGGADTQYF

D gene: TRBD2
clone size: few
V gene: TRBV5-6
J gene: TRBJ2-3
CDR3 DNA: TGTGCCAGCAGCTTTGCGTGGCGGGAGGGCACAGATACGCAGTATTTT
CDR3 protein: CASSFAWREGTDTQYF

D gene: TRBD1
clone size: many
V gene: TRBV20-1
J gene: TRBJ1-4
CDR3 DNA: TGCAGTGCTAGATCGACAGGGCGGAATGAAAAACTGTTTTTT
CDR3 protein: CSARSTGRNEKLFF

D gene: TRBD1
clone size: many
V gene: TRBV12-3/TRBV12-4
J gene: TRBJ1-1
CDR3 DNA: TGTGCCAGCAGTTTGGGACAGAAGAACACTGAAGCTTTCTTT
CDR3 protein: CASSLGQKNTEAFF

D gene: -
clone size: many
V gene: TRBV5-1
J gene: TRBJ1-5
CDR3 DNA: TGCGCCAGCAAACCGGCGGCAGGGGATCAGCCCCAGCATTTT
CDR3 protein: CASKPAAGDQPQHF

D gene: -
clone size: few
V gene: TRBV27
J gene: TRBJ2-7
CDR3 DNA: TGTGCCAGCAGTTTATCGTCGGGGAACTACGAGCAGTACTTC
CDR3 protein: CASSLSSGNYEQYF

D gene: -
clone size: -
V gene: TRBV7-9
J gene: TRBJ2-7
CDR3 DNA: TGTGCCAGCAGCGCTGGGTGGCAGGGAGACGAGCAGTACTTC
CDR3 protein: CASSAGWQGDEQYF

D gene: -
clone size: medium-sized
V gene: TRBV12-3/TRBV12-4
J gene: TRBJ1-6
CDR3 DNA: TGTGCCAGCAGTTTGATGAATTTTAATTCACCCCTCCACTTT
CDR3 protein: CASSLMNFNSPLHF

D gene: -
clone size: many
V gene: TRBV5-1
J gene: TRBJ1-2
CDR3 DNA: TGCGCCAGCAGCTTGGGGGTCTCGGGTACTGACTATGGCTACACCTTC
CDR3 protein: CASSLGVSGTDYGYTF

D gene: TRBD2
clone size: many
V gene: TRBV12-3/TRBV12-4
J gene: TRBJ2-5
CDR3 DNA: TGTGCCAGCACCCAGCGGGGGGGGTACCAAGAGACCCAGTACTTC
CDR3 protein: CASTQRGGYQETQYF

D gene: -
clone size: many
V gene: TRBV10-3
J gene: TRBJ1-1
CDR3 DNA: TGTGCCATCAGTTTGAGGGGCGAAGGGGCTGAAGCTTTCTTT
CDR3 protein: CAISLRGEGAEAFF

D gene: TRBD1
clone size: many
V gene: TRBV7-2
J gene: TRBJ1-2
CDR3 DNA: TGTGCCAGCAGCTCCGACAGGGTGGCCTATGGCTACACCTTC
CDR3 protein: CASSSDRVAYGYTF

D gene: -
clone size: many
V gene: TRBV18
J gene: TRBJ2-5
CDR3 DNA: TGTGCCAGCTCACCTTCGCAAAGCGGGTCGGAGACCCAGTACTTC
CDR3 protein: CASSPSQSGSETQYF

D gene: -
clone size: few
V gene: TRBV20-1
J gene: TRBJ2-1
CDR3 DNA: TGCAGTGCTATCGCCCAGGGGTTGGGCTGGAATGAGCAGTTCTTC
CDR3 protein: CSAIAQGLGWNEQFF

D gene: TRBD1
clone size: many
V gene: TRBV29-1
J gene: TRBJ1-4
CDR3 DNA: TGCAGCGTTGCAAGGGGGCACGATGAAAAACTGTTTTTT
CDR3 protein: CSVARGHDEKLFF

D gene: -
clone size: many
V gene: TRBV7-9
J gene: TRBJ2-5
CDR3 DNA: TGTGCCAGCAGGGGGGGCAGCTCGGAAGAGACCCAGTACTTC
CDR3 protein: CASRGGSSEETQYF

D gene: -
clone size: many
V gene: TRBV24-1
J gene: TRBJ2-5
CDR3 DNA: TGTGCCACCAGTGGAGTAGGGGGGGAGACCCAGTACTTC
CDR3 protein: CATSGVGGETQYF

D gene: TRBD1
clone size: many
V gene: TRBV4-3
J gene: TRBJ1-2
CDR3 DNA: TGCGCCAGCAGCCCTGGGGACAGGCCAGGAGGCTACACCTTC
CDR3 protein: CASSPGDRPGGYTF

D gene: -
clone size: many
V gene: TRBV5-1
J gene: TRBJ2-7
CDR3 DNA: TGCGCCAGCAGCCCGGACAACTACGAGCAGTACTTC
CDR3 protein: CASSPDNYEQYF

D gene: -
clone size: many
V gene: TRBV5-5
J gene: TRBJ2-3
CDR3 DNA: TGTGCCAGCAGCGTGAGGGGAACAGGGTTGACAGATACGCAGTATTTT
CDR3 protein: CASSVRGTGLTDTQYF

D gene: -
clone size: many
V gene: TRBV20-1
J gene: TRBJ2-2
CDR3 DNA: TGCAGTGCTGCAAAAACCGGGGAGCTGTTTTTT
CDR3 protein: CSAAKTGELFF

D gene: -
clone size: many
V gene: TRBV11-2
J gene: TRBJ2-2
CDR3 DNA: TGTGCCAGCAGCCCGGGACGCTTTGGCACCGGGGAGCTGTTTTTT
CDR3 protein: CASSPGRFGTGELFF

D gene: TRBD2
clone size: many
V gene: TRBV29-1
J gene: TRBJ2-3
CDR3 DNA: TGCAGCGTTTCCCTCTCTCCAGCGGGGGGCACAGATACGCAGTATTTT
CDR3 protein: CSVSLSPAGGTDTQYF

D gene: -
clone size: many
V gene: TRBV12-3/TRBV12-4
J gene: TRBJ1-2
CDR3 DNA: TGTGCCAGCAGCTACACCTTGGAGAGCTATGGCTACACCTTC
CDR3 protein: CASSYTLESYGYTF

D gene: -
clone size: many
V gene: TRBV20-1
J gene: TRBJ1-4
CDR3 DNA: TGCAGTGCTCTCGGGGGGGAAAAACTGTTTTTT
CDR3 protein: CSALGGEKLFF

D gene: -
clone size: many
V gene: TRBV12-3/TRBV12-4
J gene: TRBJ1-3
CDR3 DNA: TGTGCCAGCAGCCGGGTCGATGGAAACACCATATATTTT
CDR3 protein: CASSRVDGNTIYF

D gene: TRBD1
clone size: -
V gene: TRBV7-8
J gene: TRBJ2-1
CDR3 DNA: TGTGCCAGCAGCTTATTCCTGAGGGGGACAGGGTTTGGGGATGAGCAGTTCTTC
CDR3 protein: CASSLFLRGTGFGDEQFF

D gene: -
clone size: many
V gene: TRBV7-7
J gene: TRBJ2-3
CDR3 DNA: TGTGCTAGCAGCCCCTCCGGGACCACAGATACGCAGTATTTT
CDR3 protein: CASSPSGTTDTQYF

D gene: -
clone size: many
V gene: TRBV28
J gene: TRBJ1-2
CDR3 DNA: TGTGCCAGCAGACCACACGGATCCGGCTATGGCTACACCTTC
CDR3 protein: CASRPHGSGYGYTF

D gene: TRBD1
clone size: many
V gene: TRBV7-9
J gene: TRBJ1-4
CDR3 DNA: TGTGCCAGCAGCTTATCCCTAACAGGGGGCAAAGACGAAAAACTGTTTTTT
CDR3 protein: CASSLSLTGGKDEKLFF

D gene: -
clone size: many
V gene: TRBV20-1
J gene: TRBJ1-2
CDR3 DNA: TGCAGTGCTAGGGTGGGTTCCTTC
CDR3 protein: CSARVGSF

D gene: -
clone size: many
V gene: TRBV20-1
J gene: TRBJ1-2
CDR3 DNA: TGCAGTGCTAGAAATTCACAGGGAAGGGGGTACACCTTC
CDR3 protein: CSARNSQGRGYTF

D gene: TRBD2
clone size: many
V gene: TRBV4-3
J gene: TRBJ2-3
CDR3 DNA: TGCGCCAGCAGCCAAGATGGTGGGCGGGGGGGATCTAGCACAGATACGCAGTATTTT
CDR3 protein: CASSQDGGRGGSSTDTQYF

D gene: -
clone size: many
V gene: TRBV5-1
J gene: TRBJ1-1
CDR3 DNA: TGCGCCAGCAGCTTGGTGGGGGCGATGAACACTGAAGCTTTCTTT
CDR3 protein: CASSLVGAMNTEAFF

D gene: -
clone size: many
V gene: TRBV18
J gene: TRBJ1-5
CDR3 DNA: TGTGCCAGCTCACCAACAGGATTAGACCAGCCCCAGCATTTT
CDR3 protein: CASSPTGLDQPQHF

D gene: -
clone size: many
V gene: TRBV4-2
J gene: TRBJ2-2
CDR3 DNA: TGTGCCAGCAGCCAAGGGCGGCAGGGGAAAACCGGGGAGCTGTTTTTT
CDR3 protein: CASSQGRQGKTGELFF

D gene: -
clone size: few
V gene: TRBV12-3/TRBV12-4
J gene: TRBJ1-5
CDR3 DNA: TGTGCCAGCACGGGTTTAGGCCAGCCCCAGAATTTT
CDR3 protein: CASTGLGQPQNF